This TCR beta chain is from a study of control samples from healthy donors and cancer patients (dated by TCRdb to 2018 to 2021). To prepare the library, the immunoSEQ multiplex PCR assay was applied. Sourced from immuneACCESS, this table was stored by TCRdb with only in-frame sequences that have V and J called. A share of the clones is absent; for the studies checked, an unresolved V gene accounts for under half, and the remainder has no known explanation. This sample is represented by 70,000 to 95,000 clones; 93% of them were singletons. About 1.3% of the sample goes to the ten largest clones. Taken from the germline V gene (reference sequence), the CDR1 and CDR2 loops are MNHNY and SVGAGI. Trimming at the junction amounts to 4 bases on V and 1 base on J, and the germline ends lie 14 bases apart. Including cysteine and phenylalanine, the CDR3 has 15 amino acids. Just the 45-base CDR3 DNA is kept, in frame starting at base 1.

About this clone itself: Its antigen is currently not known. No base quality values were provided; no much bigger clone lies one nucleotide off.

The sequenced sample consisted of PBMCs. The V and J segments used are TRBV6-6 and TRBJ2-7; there is no confident call for the D gene. The TCR comes from a woman in her thirties or forties with lung cancer. The nucleotide sequence reads as follows: TGTGCCAGCAGTTCCCGGTTGAAGATGTCCTACGAGCAGTACTTC. Its translation reads: CASSSRLKMSYEQYF.